One and the same sample provided the 16 T cell receptor delta chains below, sequenced in a study of gammadelta T cells in human blood. TCRdb re-analyzed the RT-PCR reads via CATT. Of 450 to 550 delta-chain clones listed, 63% are singletons. Sequencing was carried out using non-Vgamma9Vdelta2 gamma-delta T cells from fetal blood. The source of these receptors is a human fetus.

In regard to this clone: One base separates it from a far larger clone, so it is likely a read error. The chain uses TRDV1 and TRDJ1; TRDD3 agrees at 7 bases. The CDR3 totals 15 residues. CDR1 TSWWSYY and CDR2 QGS come from the germline V gene. V dropped 0 bases and J dropped 2; count of bases not matched to a gene: 3. CDR3 sequence reads: CALGELGDSTDKLIF. As DNA, the CDR3 is TGTGCTCTTGGGGAACTGGGGGATTCGACCGATAAACTCATCTTT.

Note on this clone: Given a far larger clone just one base away, this is likely a sequencing read error. The DNA is omitted, as the CDR3 cannot be located on it reliably, and the CDR3 follows TCRdb's listing. Other DNA sequences from this sample encode an identical CDR3 as well. This chain links TRDV3 with TRDJ3; the table's D call, TRDD3, has no DNA check behind it. The germline gives CDR1 TVYSNPD, CDR2 GDNSRS (reference sequence). The CDR3 sequence runs 20 residues, both termini included. CDR3 sequence: CACSYSCTGGSAWDTRQMFF.

Turning to this clone: Only one base separates this from a far larger clonotype, so it likely reflects a read error. The V gene is TRDV2, the J gene TRDJ3; 13 positions agree with TRDD3. Germline values: CDR1 GEAIGNYY, CDR2 EKD. The CDR3 is made up of 19 amino acids. Here the CDR3 reads CARDKYWGIRSWDTRQMFF. The DNA for the CDR3 is TGTGCCCGTGACAAATACTGGGGGATACGCTCCTGGGACACCCGACAGATGTTTTTC.

Concerning this clone itself: The protein in TCRdb stems from a much larger clone and differs at residue 2 from this DNA's translation, likely a read error; here the protein is translated from the DNA. V gene TRDV1 combines with J gene TRDJ1; 10 bases match TRDD3. The length of the CDR3 is 16 residues. CDR1 and CDR2 from the germline V gene are TSWWSYY and QGS. CDR3 residues: CSLGELGDLYTDKLIF. In nucleotides, the CDR3 is TGTTCTCTTGGGGAACTGGGGGATTTGTACACCGATAAACTCATCTTT.

Regarding this clone: This likely stems from a read error, as it lies one base from a far larger clone. Different DNA sequences within this sample yield the same CDR3. The rearrangement uses TRDV2 and TRDJ1, with TRDD3 as a possible D gene (6 bases). There are 14 residues in the CDR3. Trimming removed 1 base from V and 0 bases from J, with 8 bases in between. The germline V gene has CDR1 GEAIGNYY and CDR2 EKD. The DNA for the CDR3 is TGTGCCTGTGACACTGGGGGGTACACCGATAAACTCATCTTT. It encodes CACDTGGYTDKLIF.

As to this clone: It is likely a read error: a sequence one base away is far more abundant. The chain recombines TRDV2 with TRDJ1, with TRDD3 as a possible D gene (6 bases). V was trimmed by 4 bases and J by 0 bases, leaving 23 bases between them. Germline CDR1 GEAIGNYY, CDR2 EKD. The CDR3 extends over 18 amino acids. CDR3 sequence (DNA): TGTGCCTGTGAGATGGGGGGTACGTCGGGCTTGTACACCGATAAACTCATCTTT. Translated: CACEMGGTSGLYTDKLIF.

By frequency in the sample, this clone is medium-sized. V gene TRDV1 combines with J gene TRDJ3, with 9 bases lining up with TRDD3. The CDR3 covers 18 residues. Unmatched junction bases numbered 2, after V lost 0 bases and J lost 2 bases. CDR1 and CDR2 (germline): TSWWSYY, QGS. The CDR3 here is CALGELWGITWDTRQMFF. CDR3 nucleotide sequence: TGTGCTCTTGGGGAACTCTGGGGGATCACCTGGGACACCCGACAGATGTTTTTC.

In its sample, this clone was seen once. This sequence is one base from a far larger clone and is likely a read error. The same CDR3 is also encoded by other DNA sequences in this sample. The V gene is TRDV2, the J gene TRDJ3; 7 nucleotides align to TRDD3. CDR1 is GEAIGNYY and CDR2 is EKD in the germline V gene. The CDR3 sequence is 16 residues long. Here the CDR3 reads CACDWGSSWDTRQMFF. DNA of the CDR3: TGTGCCTGTGACTGGGGGAGCTCCTGGGACACCCGTCAGATGTTTTTC.

This clone was picked up one time. A far larger clone differs by one base, so this is likely a read error. The chain couples TRDV2 to TRDJ3; 9 positions agree with TRDD3. V was clipped by 3 bases and J by 0 bases; unmatched bases: 11. This CDR3 is 20 amino acids long. Germline CDR1 and CDR2: GEAIGNYY and EKD. The CDR3: CACDPSYWGTSSWDTRQMFF. CDR3 in DNA: TGTGCCTGTGACCCGTCTTACTGGGGGACTAGCTCCTGGGACACCCGACAGATGTTTTTC.

With regard to this clone: This likely came from a read error, as a far larger clone is one base away. V gene TRDV2 combines with J gene TRDJ3, with a weak D call TRDD3 (5 bases). With 2 bases removed from V and 0 bases from J, the gap between germline ends came to 16 bases. Germline V gene lookup returns CDR1 GEAIGNYY and CDR2 EKD. The CDR3 contains 19 residues. The CDR3 DNA is TGTGCCTGTGACAAAGTGGCAGATACCGGCTCCTGGGACACCCGACAGATGTTTTTC. Its protein product is CACDKVADTGSWDTRQMFF.

This clone was seen only a few times. It differs at one base from a far larger clone, so likely a read error. The chain links TRDV1 to TRDJ1, with D possibly TRDD3 on 6 matching bases. Trimming cost V 0 bases and J 0 bases, with 23 bases left between them. Germline assignment: CDR1 TSWWSYY and CDR2 QGS. This CDR3 is built from 20 residues. The DNA for the CDR3 is TGTGCTCTTGGGGAACTAATTAAATGGGGGTTCCCCAGTTACACCGATAAACTCATCTTT. It encodes CALGELIKWGFPSYTDKLIF.

As to this clone: A far larger clone is one nucleotide away, so this likely arose from a read error. V and J are TRDV2 and TRDJ3; D gene unclear. The CDR3 consists of 17 residues. Trimming removed 1 base from V and 0 bases from J, with 9 bases in between. The germline CDR1 and CDR2 sequences are GEAIGNYY and EKD. CDR3 amino acids: CACDTGRYSWDTRQMFF. DNA for the CDR3: TGTGCCTGTGACACTGGGAGATACTCCTGGGACACCCGACAGATGTTTTTC.

Comment on this clone: It differs at one base from a far larger clone, so likely a read error. Other DNA sequences in the sample encode the same CDR3. This chain connects TRDV2 to TRDJ1; 8 nucleotides match TRDD3. The CDR3 runs 13 residues. In germline, CDR1 is GEAIGNYY, CDR2 EKD. CDR3 amino acids: CACDTGGSDKLIF. DNA of the CDR3: TGTGCCTGTGACACTGGGGGATCCGATAAACTCATCTTC.

A single count supports this clone. The TCRdb protein comes from a much larger clone and disagrees with this DNA's translation at residue 6, likely due to a read error; the protein given here is derived from the DNA. The sample holds other DNA sequences that translate to the same CDR3. The rearrangement joins TRDV2 to TRDJ3; no reliable D call. CDR1 and CDR2 (germline): GEAIGNYY, EKD. V was trimmed by 3 bases and J by 0 bases, leaving 8 bases between them. The CDR3 sequence is 16 residues long. In nucleotides, the CDR3 is TGTGCCTGTGACTGGCGGAGCTCCTGGGACACCCGACAGATGTTTTTC. Amino acid sequence: CACDWRSSWDTRQMFF.

Comment on this clone: Given a far larger clone just one base away, this is likely a sequencing read error. This rearrangement joins TRDV1 to TRDJ3; 7 positions agree with TRDD3. The length of the CDR3 is 20 residues. Germline-derived CDR1 and CDR2 are TSWWSYY and QGS. V lost 0 bases and J lost 1; bases outside the gene matches: 9. The CDR3 bases are TGTGCTCTTGGGGAACTAGAGAGGATACGTAGGTCCTGGGACACCCGACAGATGTTTTTC. It is translated as CALGELERIRRSWDTRQMFF.

Comments on this clone: It is likely a read error: a sequence one base away is far more abundant. The genes are TRDV1 and TRDJ3, with D maybe TRDD3 (6 bases). With 2 bases removed from V and 5 bases from J, the gap between germline ends came to 16 bases. The CDR3 runs 18 residues. Germline V lookup: CDR1 TSWWSYY, CDR2 QGS. CDR3 in amino acids: CALGENSPGVRDTRQMFF. CDR3 in DNA: TGTGCTCTTGGGGAAAATTCTCCTGGGGTCAGGGACACCCGACAGATGTTTTTC.